Reported below is one TCR beta chain. What it recognizes is unknown. The sample originates from a study of cytomegalovirus exposure and HLA in healthy donors. Germline assignment: CDR1 SGHRS and CDR2 YFSETQ. The CDR3 loop spans 15 amino acids. Trimming took off 4 bases at V and 3 bases at J, with 14 bases between the two ends. PCR was performed using 60 Vbeta and 13 Jbeta primers. Per the study methods: An analysis that came later counted 73 million or so unique TCR beta chains, some 11 million shared. Clones were read by immunoSEQ multiplex PCR, and TCRdb kept only the in-frame ones, dropping some. That table gives V, J and clone size, and the DNA gave D and trimming. The data show some 120,000 clones, 70% to 80% seen once. Study observations and caveats: Later analysis identified a missense DCLRE1C variant that was linked to TCR beta V- and J-gene trimming. Among TCR beta chains, those listed as cytomegalovirus-associated numbered roughly 150. Versus the approximately 670-donor mean, an Asian-associated ancestry cluster reportedly showed fewer N-insertions in a later analysis.

The sample comprised PBMCs. The receptor's source is a woman aged 18-29 years in good health and CMV-seropositive. The genes are TRBV5-1 and TRBJ2-1; D is uncertain. CDR3 region: CASSRREGGYNEQFF. CDR3 DNA sequence: TGCGCCAGCAGCCGGAGAGAAGGTGGCTACAATGAGCAGTTCTTC.